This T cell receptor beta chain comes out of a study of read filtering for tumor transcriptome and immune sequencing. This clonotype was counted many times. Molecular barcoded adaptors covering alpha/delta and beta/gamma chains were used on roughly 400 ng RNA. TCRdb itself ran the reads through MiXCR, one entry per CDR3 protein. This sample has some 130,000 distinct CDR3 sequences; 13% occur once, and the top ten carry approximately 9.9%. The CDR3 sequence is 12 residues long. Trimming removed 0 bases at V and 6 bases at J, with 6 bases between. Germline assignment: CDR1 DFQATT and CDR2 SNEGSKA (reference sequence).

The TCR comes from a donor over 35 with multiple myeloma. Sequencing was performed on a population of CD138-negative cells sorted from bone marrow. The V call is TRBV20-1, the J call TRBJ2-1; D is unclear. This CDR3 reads CSARDSPNEQFF. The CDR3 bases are TGCAGTGCTAGAGATTCCCCCAATGAGCAGTTCTTC.